The 23 T cell receptor beta chains given below trace back to one sample, sequenced in a study of blood T cell repertoires in COVID-19. Measured with immunoSEQ multiplex PCR; TCRdb has only the in-frame clones, and not every one. Among a few hundred thousand clones listed, 75% to 90% were seen once. The sample was PBMCs or T cells enriched from blood (not recorded which). These receptor sequences come from a woman under 40 who had recovered from COVID-19.

This sequence joins TRBV12-5 and TRBJ1-1, with D possibly matching TRBD1 (5 bases). The germline gives CDR1 LGHNT, CDR2 FRNRAP. CDR3 length: 14 amino acids. Between the trimmed V and J ends, which lost 6 bases and 10 bases, there was a span of 21 bases. DNA for the CDR3: TGTGCTAGTGGGAGGACGGACACTCATCGTGGAGCTTTCTTT. Translated, it gives CASGRTDTHRGAFF.

V usage is TRBV7-9 and J usage is TRBJ2-7, with a weak D call TRBD2 (6 bases). Germline CDR1 reads SEHNR; CDR2 reads FQNEAQ (reference sequence). The CDR3 consists of 15 residues. Trimming stripped 1 base from V and 0 bases from J, with 10 bases between. The CDR3: CASSLGDGSSYEQYF. CDR3 sequence (DNA): TGTGCCAGCAGCTTAGGGGACGGGAGCTCCTACGAGCAGTACTTC.

This sequence joins TRBV2 and TRBJ1-3; D unclear. The germline gives CDR1 SNHLY, CDR2 FYNNEI. Trimming removed 7 bases at V and 3 bases at J, with 16 bases between. This CDR3 has 15 amino acids. CDR3: CASTRRAVGGNTIYF. Here the CDR3 DNA reads TGTGCCAGCACAAGGAGGGCGGTAGGTGGAAACACCATATATTTT.

The chain combines TRBV7-9 with TRBJ1-1, with D unclear. The CDR3 is 13 amino acids. Trimming stripped 8 bases from V and 0 bases from J, with 10 bases between. Germline V CDR1 and CDR2: SEHNR, FQNEAQ (reference sequence). CDR3 bases: TGTGCCAGCCGGTCGGGGTTGAACACTGAAGCTTTCTTT. Its translation: CASRSGLNTEAFF. Full variable domain (outside the CDR3, taken from reference TRBV7-9 and TRBJ1-1): DTGVSQNPRHKITKRGQNVTFRCDPISEHNRLYWYRQTLGQGPEFLTYFQNEAQLEKSRLLSDRFSAERPKGSFSTLEIQRTEQGDSAMYLCASRSGLNTEAFFGQGTRLTVV.

The CDR3 loop reads CASSQRRGVRAPLHF. The CDR3, as DNA: TGCGCCAGCAGTCAGCGCCGGGGGGTGAGAGCACCCCTCCACTTT. The chain uses TRBV23-1 and TRBJ1-6; possibly TRBD1 for D (5 bases). TRBV23-1 is placed among ORFs of uncertain function. This CDR3 contains 15 residues. Trimming took off 3 bases at V and 11 bases at J, with 17 bases between the two ends.

V usage is TRBV9 and J usage is TRBJ2-7, with 10 nucleotides matching TRBD2. The CDR3 loop spans 14 amino acids. Trimming removed 4 bases from V and 2 bases from J; junction bases left unmatched: 3. CDR1 SGDLS and CDR2 YYNGEE come from the germline V gene. The CDR3 loop reads CASSPSGGAYEQYF. The CDR3 DNA reads TGTGCCAGCAGCCCGAGCGGGGGGGCCTACGAGCAGTACTTC.

This clone was seen only a few times. The gene calls are TRBV6-4 and TRBJ2-2, with TRBD1 identical over 8 bases. The V gene's germline CDR1 is MRHNA and CDR2 SNTAGT. CDR3 length: 16 amino acids. V lost 4 bases and J lost 3; bases outside the gene matches: 7. The CDR3: CASSAGGAADTGELFF. CDR3 in DNA: TGTGCCAGCAGTGCAGGGGGCGCAGCGGACACCGGGGAGCTGTTTTTT.

The genes are TRBV19 and TRBJ2-1, with TRBD1 matching 7 bases. Germline-derived CDR1 and CDR2 are LNHDA and SQIVND (reference sequence). The CDR3 runs to 14 residues. V shed 4 bases and J 10 bases; nucleotides not matched to a gene: 10. CDR3 DNA: TGTGCCAGTAGTACCCAAAACCAGGGGGTAGAGCAGTTCTTC. Its translation is CASSTQNQGVEQFF.

V gene TRBV4-1 combines with J gene TRBJ1-5; D is uncertain. V was clipped by 4 bases and J by 1 base, with 8 bases between them. Germline V gene data show CDR1 as MGHRA and CDR2 as YSYEKL. CDR3 length equals 14 residues. The chain's CDR3 is CASSLRVSNQPQHF. In DNA form, the CDR3 reads TGCGCCAGCAGCCTGAGGGTGAGCAATCAGCCCCAGCATTTT.

This clone was seen a handful of times. This chain uses TRBV25-1 with TRBJ1-4, with D hard to call. CDR3 size: 13 residues. Looked up from germline, CDR1 is MGHDK and CDR2 is SYGVNS. V lost 4 bases, J lost 8 bases, and 11 bases lay in between. The CDR3 DNA is TGTGCCAGCAGTGGAGAGAAAGTGGAAAAACTGTTTTTT. As protein: CASSGEKVEKLFF.

This clone was counted once. The V gene is TRBV28, the J gene TRBJ2-2, with a weak D call TRBD2 (5 bases). Germline V gene sequence: CDR1 MDHEN, CDR2 SYDVKM. This CDR3 is 13 amino acids long. Deletions cut 0 bases from V and 8 bases from J, with 7 bases between. The CDR3 region has the DNA TGTGCCAGCAGTTTATGGGGAGTTGGGGAGCTGTTTTTT. It is translated as CASSLWGVGELFF. Full variable domain (remainder filled in from reference TRBV28 and TRBJ2-2): DVKVTQSSRYLVKRTGEKVFLECVQDMDHENMFWYRQDPGLGLRLIYFSYDVKMKEKGDIPEGYSVSREKKERFSLILESASTNQTSMYLCASSLWGVGELFFGEGSRLTVL.

The V gene is TRBV21-1, the J gene TRBJ1-6; the tabulated D call, TRBD1, remains unverified against the DNA. TRBV21-1 is classified as a pseudogene. The CDR3 loop spans 15 amino acids. The CDR3 reads CASTSMGTGNSPLHF. The DNA for the CDR3 is TGTGCCAGCACCTCAATGGGGACAGGAAATTCACCCCTCCACTTT.

This clone has a single count. This chain links TRBV5-1 with TRBJ2-4, with D possibly being TRBD2 (6 bases). The CDR3 runs 13 residues. The germline V and J ends were trimmed by 6 bases and 8 bases, with 15 bases remaining between them. The V gene's germline CDR1 is SGHRS and CDR2 YFSETQ. The CDR3 nucleotides are TGCGCCAGCAAGGTTGCGGGGTTAGACATTCAGTACTTC. This translates into CASKVAGLDIQYF.

This chain joins TRBV28 and TRBJ2-7; D is unclear. The CDR3 has 11 residues. V was clipped by 1 base and J by 7 bases, with 5 bases between them. Per the germline V gene, CDR1 is MDHEN and CDR2 is SYDVKM. The CDR3 nucleotides are TGTGCCAGCAGTTTATTCGGGGAGCAGTACTTC. Protein sequence: CASSLFGEQYF.

The V gene is TRBV19, the J gene TRBJ1-4; 7 bases align to TRBD1. Germline loops: CDR1 LNHDA, CDR2 SQIVND (reference sequence). Losses at the gene ends were 5 bases for V and 0 bases for J; bases not matched to a gene: 9. The CDR3 length is 17 residues. The CDR3 sequence is CASSVDRRPSTNEKLFF. The CDR3 bases are TGTGCCAGTAGTGTGGACAGGCGCCCGTCAACTAATGAAAAACTGTTTTTT. Complete variable domain (other parts from reference TRBV19 and TRBJ1-4): DGGITQSPKYLFRKEGQNVTLSCEQNLNHDAMYWYRQDPGQGLRLIYYSQIVNDFQKGDIAEGYSVSREKKESFPLTVTSAQKNPTAFYLCASSVDRRPSTNEKLFFGSGTQLSVL.

The rearrangement joins TRBV14 to TRBJ2-1; 8 bases fit TRBD2. The V and J ends lost 7 bases and 7 bases, in that order; junction bases with no gene match: 9. CDR3 size: 14 residues. Germline CDR1 is SGHDN and CDR2 is FVKESK. This chain's CDR3 is CASTPGGAWNEQFF. The CDR3 nucleotides are TGTGCCAGCACCCCCGGGGGGGCCTGGAATGAGCAGTTCTTC.

The chain links TRBV30 to TRBJ1-5, with TRBD1 identical over 8 bases. The germline V gene has CDR1 GTSNPN and CDR2 SVGIG (reference sequence). The CDR3 extends over 14 amino acids. V gave up 3 bases and J gave up 7 bases; unmatched junction bases: 8. CDR3 loop: CAWSEGQGGQPQHF. The CDR3 nucleotides are TGTGCCTGGAGCGAAGGACAGGGCGGCCAGCCCCAGCATTTT.

The genes are TRBV27 and TRBJ1-2; no definite D call. Germline CDR1 and CDR2: MNHEY and SMNVEV (reference sequence). The V gene lost 0 bases and the J gene lost 5 bases, with 13 bases spanning the gap. The CDR3 is made up of 15 amino acids. The CDR3 region has the DNA TGTGCCAGCAGTTTATCCGAGCGTCCTCTGTATGGCTACACCTTC. Translated: CASSLSERPLYGYTF.

V and J are TRBV27 and TRBJ2-1; 13 positions match TRBD2. The CDR3 is 16 residues long. Unmatched junction bases numbered 14, after V lost 6 bases and J lost 12 bases. CDR1 is MNHEY, CDR2 SMNVEV, per germline (reference sequence). CDR3 loop: CASSPSAGTSGVRQFF. The CDR3 DNA is TGTGCCAGCAGCCCCTCCGCGGGGACTAGCGGGGTTAGGCAGTTCTTC.

This sequence joins TRBV28 and TRBJ1-2; maybe TRBD1 (6 bases). There are 15 residues in the CDR3. V dropped 7 bases and J dropped 3 bases, with 18 bases sitting between them. Germline-derived CDR1 and CDR2 are MDHEN and SYDVKM. Written as DNA, the CDR3 is TGTGCCAGCACCCCCCCTCGGACAGAGTACTATGGCTACACCTTC. Translated, it gives CASTPPRTEYYGYTF.

The rearrangement joins TRBV15 to TRBJ2-7; D possibly corresponds to TRBD2 (5 bases). CDR3 length: 17 residues. The V and J ends lost 5 bases and 3 bases respectively, with 23 bases between them. Germline-derived CDR1 and CDR2 are LNHNV and YYDKDF (reference sequence). The DNA of the CDR3 is TGTGCCACCAGCCCTTCGGGGAACATCGAATACGTCTACGAGCAGTACTTC. Amino acids: CATSPSGNIEYVYEQYF.

The V gene is TRBV28, the J gene TRBJ1-2; D may be TRBD1 (5 bases). CDR1 and CDR2 from the germline V gene are MDHEN and SYDVKM. Trimming took off 5 bases at V and 4 bases at J, with 23 bases between the two ends. The CDR3 runs 17 residues. Written as DNA, the CDR3 is TGTGCCAGCAGTGTCGCCGGCGGGGCCAGGGCTGGCTATGGCTACACCTTC. Translated, it gives CASSVAGGARAGYGYTF.

The CDR3 DNA reads as TGTGCCAGCACCTCGGTGAACTATGGCTACACCTTC. This encodes CASTSVNYGYTF. The chain couples TRBV6-5 to TRBJ1-2; D is ambiguous. This CDR3 has 12 residues. Germline CDR1 is MNHEY and CDR2 is SVGAGI. Trimming took 7 bases from V and 2 from J, leaving 8 bases between them.